This T cell receptor beta chain was sequenced in a study of T cells in localized non-small cell lung cancer. Study outcomes and limitations: Greater T cell density in blood accompanied longer overall survival. When the top 100 tumor clones were examined, a median about 60 of them also appeared in the adjacent lung, which was paired and uninvolved. Because sequencing included only one region (of the tumor), heterogeneity remains possible. The greatest T cell clonality was found in uninvolved adjacent lung (higher than in tumor).

V dropped 0 bases and J dropped 1 base, with 12 bases sitting between them. The CDR3 is 16 amino acids. Germline V gene data show CDR1 as SGHTA and CDR2 as FQGNSA. On this clone: Antigen specificity is unknown.

Profiling relied on immunoSEQ multiplex PCR, and the TCRdb table lists in-frame clones only, not all of them. The sample includes some 140,000 clones, 70% to 90% of them seen just once. This receptor was obtained from an older female donor with stage I lung adenocarcinoma. The V call is TRBV7-2, the J call TRBJ1-1; TRBD1 might be the D (5 bases). Here the sequenced sample was peripheral blood, taken before any cancer treatment. CDR3 sequence reads: CASSLATHRRNTEAFF. The DNA of the CDR3 is TGTGCCAGCAGCTTAGCAACCCACAGGAGGAACACTGAAGCTTTCTTT. The full variable domain, with the rest looked up from reference TRBV7-2 and TRBJ1-1, is GAGVSQSPSNKVTEKGKDVELRCDPISGHTALYWYRQSLGQGLEFLIYFQGNSAPDKSGLPSDRFSAERTGGSVSTLTIQRTQQEDSAVYLCASSLATHRRNTEAFFGQGTRLTVV.